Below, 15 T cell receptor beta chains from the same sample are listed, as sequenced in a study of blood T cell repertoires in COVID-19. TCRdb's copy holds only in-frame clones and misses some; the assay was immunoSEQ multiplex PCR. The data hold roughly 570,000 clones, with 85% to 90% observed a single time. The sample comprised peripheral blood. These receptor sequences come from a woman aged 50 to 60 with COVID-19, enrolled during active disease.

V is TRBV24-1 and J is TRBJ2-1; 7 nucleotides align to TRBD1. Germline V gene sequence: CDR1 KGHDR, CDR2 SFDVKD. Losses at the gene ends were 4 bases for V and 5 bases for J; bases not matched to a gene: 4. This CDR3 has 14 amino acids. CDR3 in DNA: TGTGCCACCAGTGAGTGGACAGGACACAATGAGCAGTTCTTC. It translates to CATSEWTGHNEQFF.

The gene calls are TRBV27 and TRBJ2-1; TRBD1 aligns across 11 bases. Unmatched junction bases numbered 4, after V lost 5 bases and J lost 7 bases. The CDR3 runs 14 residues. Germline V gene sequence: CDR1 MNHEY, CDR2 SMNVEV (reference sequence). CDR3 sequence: CASSPWDRGNEQFF. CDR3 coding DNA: TGTGCCAGCAGTCCCTGGGACAGGGGGAATGAGCAGTTCTTC.

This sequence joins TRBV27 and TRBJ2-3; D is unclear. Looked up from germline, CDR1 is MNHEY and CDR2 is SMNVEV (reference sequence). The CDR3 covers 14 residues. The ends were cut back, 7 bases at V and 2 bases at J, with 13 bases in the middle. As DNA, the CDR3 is TGTGCCAGCACCTCTGGGCCCTACACAGATACGCAGTATTTT. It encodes CASTSGPYTDTQYF.

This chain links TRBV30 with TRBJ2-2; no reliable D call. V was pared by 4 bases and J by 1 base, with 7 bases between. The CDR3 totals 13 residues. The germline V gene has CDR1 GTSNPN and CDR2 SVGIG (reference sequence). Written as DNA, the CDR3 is TGTGCCTGGAATAACAGGAACACCGGGGAGCTGTTTTTT. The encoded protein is CAWNNRNTGELFF.

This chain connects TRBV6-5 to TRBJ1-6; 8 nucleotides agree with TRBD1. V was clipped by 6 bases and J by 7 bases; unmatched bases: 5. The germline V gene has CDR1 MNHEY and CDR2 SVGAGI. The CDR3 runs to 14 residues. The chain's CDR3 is CASSSTGGNSPLHF. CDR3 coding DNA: TGTGCCAGCAGCTCTACAGGGGGGAATTCACCCCTCCACTTT.

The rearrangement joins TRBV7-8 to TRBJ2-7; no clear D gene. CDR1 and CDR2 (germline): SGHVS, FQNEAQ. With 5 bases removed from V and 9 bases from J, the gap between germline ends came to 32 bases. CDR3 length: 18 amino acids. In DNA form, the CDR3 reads TGTGCCAGCAGCCGACGTGATGCCCGAGGTACCCTCGTCCAAGGGCAGTACTTC. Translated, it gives CASSRRDARGTLVQGQYF.

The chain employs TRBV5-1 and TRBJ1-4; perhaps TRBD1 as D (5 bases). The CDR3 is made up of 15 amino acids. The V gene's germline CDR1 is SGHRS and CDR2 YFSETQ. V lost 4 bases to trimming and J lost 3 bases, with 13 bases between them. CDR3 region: CASSGGDVSNEKLFF. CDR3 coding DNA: TGCGCCAGCAGCGGAGGGGACGTATCTAATGAAAAACTGTTTTTT.

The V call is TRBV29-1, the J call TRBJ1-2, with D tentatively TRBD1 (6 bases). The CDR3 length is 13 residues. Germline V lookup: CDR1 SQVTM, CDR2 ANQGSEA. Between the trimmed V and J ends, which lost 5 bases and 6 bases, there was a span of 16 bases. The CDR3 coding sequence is TGCAGCGTTTTAGGGGGAGGGGCTGATGGCTACACCTTC. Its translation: CSVLGGGADGYTF.

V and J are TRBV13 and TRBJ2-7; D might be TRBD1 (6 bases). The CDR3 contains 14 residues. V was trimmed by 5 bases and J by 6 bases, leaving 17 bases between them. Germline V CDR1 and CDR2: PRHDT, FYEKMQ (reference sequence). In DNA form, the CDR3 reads TGTGCCAGCAGCCCCAGACAGGCCTCCACCGAGCAGTACTTC. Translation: CASSPRQASTEQYF.

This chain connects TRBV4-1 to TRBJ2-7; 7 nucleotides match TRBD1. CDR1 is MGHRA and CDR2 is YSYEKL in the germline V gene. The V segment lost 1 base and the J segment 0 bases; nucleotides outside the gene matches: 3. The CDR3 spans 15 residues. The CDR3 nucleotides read TGCGCCAGCAGCCAAGTAGCAGGGGGCTCCTACGAGCAGTACTTC. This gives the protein CASSQVAGGSYEQYF.

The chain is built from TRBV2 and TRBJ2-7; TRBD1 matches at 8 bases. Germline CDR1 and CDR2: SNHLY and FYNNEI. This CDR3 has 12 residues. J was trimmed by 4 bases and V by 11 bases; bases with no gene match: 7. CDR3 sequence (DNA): TGTGCCTCTAGGACAGGGCCTTACGAGCAGTACTTC. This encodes CASRTGPYEQYF.

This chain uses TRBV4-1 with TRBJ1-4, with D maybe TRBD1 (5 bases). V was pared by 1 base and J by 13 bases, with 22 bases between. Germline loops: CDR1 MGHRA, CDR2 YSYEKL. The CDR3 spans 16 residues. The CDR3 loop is CASSQGVGPQELRLFF. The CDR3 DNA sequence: TGCGCCAGCAGCCAAGGGGTGGGGCCCCAAGAACTTAGACTGTTTTTT.

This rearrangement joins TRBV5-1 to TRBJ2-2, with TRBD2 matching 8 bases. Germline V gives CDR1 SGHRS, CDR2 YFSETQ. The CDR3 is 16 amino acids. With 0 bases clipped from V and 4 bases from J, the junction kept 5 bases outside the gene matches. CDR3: CASSLVGGGSTGELFF. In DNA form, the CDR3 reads TGCGCCAGCAGCTTGGTTGGCGGGGGGTCCACCGGGGAGCTGTTTTTT.

CDR3 nucleotide sequence: TGTGCCAGCAGCTTATGGAGGGAAAACACTGAAGCTTTCTTT. Protein product: CASSLWRENTEAFF. The rearrangement uses TRBV11-3 and TRBJ1-1; D call uncertain. The V and J ends lost 2 bases and 2 bases respectively, with 9 bases between them. The CDR3 runs to 14 residues. Looked up from germline, CDR1 is SGHNT and CDR2 is YENEEA. Based on the CDR3 plus reference TRBV11-3 and TRBJ1-1, the full variable domain is EAGVVQSPRYKIIEKKQPVAFWCNPISGHNTLYWYLQNLGQGPELLIRYENEEAVDDSQLPKDRFSAERLKGVDSTLKIQPAELGDSAVYLCASSLWRENTEAFFGQGTRLTVV.

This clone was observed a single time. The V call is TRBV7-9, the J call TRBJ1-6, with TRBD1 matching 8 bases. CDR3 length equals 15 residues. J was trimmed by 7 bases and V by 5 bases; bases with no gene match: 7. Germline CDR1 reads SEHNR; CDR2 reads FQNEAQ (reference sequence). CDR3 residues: CASSPSDRDNSPLHF. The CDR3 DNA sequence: TGTGCCAGCAGCCCGTCGGACAGGGACAATTCACCCCTCCACTTT.